The subject of this entry is one TCR beta chain. The specificity of this receptor is unknown. The junction does not match germline at one end; this may be a read error. This sample is part of a study of tumor and adjacent non-tumor tissue in lung cancer (dated by TCRdb to the late 2010s). Context from the whole study: The cohort included about a dozen adenocarcinoma, a couple of squamous cell carcinoma and 1 small cell lung cancer patients. A total of 95 million to 150 million productive TCRbeta reads were generated by sequencing, corresponding to an average of around 3.8 million reads per sample. The study compared bulk TCRbeta repertoires between lung tumor tissue and matched distant non-tumor lung tissue from fewer than 19 lung cancer patients. More than 25 paired specimens, one tumor and one normal lung sample per patient, were profiled by TCRbeta CDR3 sequencing. The approximately 15 patients were aged about 30 to 76 years, included 10 men and 5 women, and had TNM stage I to III disease. The investigation overall reported the following: Neither the sequencing platform nor unique molecular identifiers are named or mentioned anywhere in the methods. TCR diversity was significantly higher in younger patients, and higher tumor TCR diversity was associated with shorter overall and disease-free survival. With only roughly 14 patients in the cohort, the authors noted that larger samples and more detailed clinical data are needed. TCR diversity (inverse Simpson) was significantly higher in tumor than in normal lung tissue (around 450 vs 160, P = 0.0075, Mann-Whitney U test). A significantly larger cumulative share of the repertoire was made up by the top 100 clones in normal lung than in tumor tissue. Peripheral blood was not sequenced, so blood TCRbeta repertoires in these lung cancer patients were not examined.

Receptor amplification or capture employed multiplex PCR. Sequencing was performed on an Illumina HiSeq 2500. Following protocols modified from ARM-PCR, the researchers constructed TCRbeta libraries through three rounds of nested PCR with primers (Table S4). PCR products of 200-500 bp were gel-excised and purified with the QIAquick gel extraction kit before sequencing. The authors processed their data as follows. Trimmomatic was used to clean the reads, FLASH was used to merge the reads into complete CDR3 sequences, and MiTCR was used to assign the reads to V(D)J germline segments. Clonal diversity was computed as the inverse Simpson's index with VDJtools. In-frame sequences without a premature stop codon were defined as productive reads. TCRdb reworked the public reads: Q25 trimming with fastp, MiXCR clone assembly, productive beta chains retained. Each entry merges the rows of one CDR3 protein and shows their most common DNA and genes. The V and J calls and clone size come from TCRdb's table, not from the authors' own analysis. This sample comprises about 75,000 distinct CDR3 sequences, over 75% of them detected only once. The top ten constitute roughly 12% of the sample.

Reading the germline V gene (reference sequence) gives CDR1 DFQATT and CDR2 SNEGSKA. From its cysteine to its phenylalanine, the CDR3 spans 18 amino acids. This entry keeps only the CDR3 DNA: 54 bases, framed from base 1. RNA was extracted from bulk unsorted tissue and checked for quality with a NanoDrop ND-1000 and an Agilent 2100. Donors were newly diagnosed lung cancer patients admitted for thoracic surgery in China between August and November 2014, without prior chemotherapy. Anyone who had undergone radiotherapy or chemotherapy before, or who had another cancer at the same time, was left out of the study. Pieces of surgical tissue measuring 1-2 cm3 were kept in RNAlater solution and stored at -80 degrees C until use.

The sequenced material came from lung tumor tissue. The V and J segments used are TRBV20-1 and TRBJ2-6; the central 7 bases match TRBD1. The clonotype comes from a woman aged 45-60 years with non-small cell lung cancer. The CDR3 corresponds to CSAGRDSFSYSGANILTF. The base sequence is TGCAGTGCTGGCAGGGACAGCTTCTCTTACTCTGGGGCCAACATCCTGACTTTC.